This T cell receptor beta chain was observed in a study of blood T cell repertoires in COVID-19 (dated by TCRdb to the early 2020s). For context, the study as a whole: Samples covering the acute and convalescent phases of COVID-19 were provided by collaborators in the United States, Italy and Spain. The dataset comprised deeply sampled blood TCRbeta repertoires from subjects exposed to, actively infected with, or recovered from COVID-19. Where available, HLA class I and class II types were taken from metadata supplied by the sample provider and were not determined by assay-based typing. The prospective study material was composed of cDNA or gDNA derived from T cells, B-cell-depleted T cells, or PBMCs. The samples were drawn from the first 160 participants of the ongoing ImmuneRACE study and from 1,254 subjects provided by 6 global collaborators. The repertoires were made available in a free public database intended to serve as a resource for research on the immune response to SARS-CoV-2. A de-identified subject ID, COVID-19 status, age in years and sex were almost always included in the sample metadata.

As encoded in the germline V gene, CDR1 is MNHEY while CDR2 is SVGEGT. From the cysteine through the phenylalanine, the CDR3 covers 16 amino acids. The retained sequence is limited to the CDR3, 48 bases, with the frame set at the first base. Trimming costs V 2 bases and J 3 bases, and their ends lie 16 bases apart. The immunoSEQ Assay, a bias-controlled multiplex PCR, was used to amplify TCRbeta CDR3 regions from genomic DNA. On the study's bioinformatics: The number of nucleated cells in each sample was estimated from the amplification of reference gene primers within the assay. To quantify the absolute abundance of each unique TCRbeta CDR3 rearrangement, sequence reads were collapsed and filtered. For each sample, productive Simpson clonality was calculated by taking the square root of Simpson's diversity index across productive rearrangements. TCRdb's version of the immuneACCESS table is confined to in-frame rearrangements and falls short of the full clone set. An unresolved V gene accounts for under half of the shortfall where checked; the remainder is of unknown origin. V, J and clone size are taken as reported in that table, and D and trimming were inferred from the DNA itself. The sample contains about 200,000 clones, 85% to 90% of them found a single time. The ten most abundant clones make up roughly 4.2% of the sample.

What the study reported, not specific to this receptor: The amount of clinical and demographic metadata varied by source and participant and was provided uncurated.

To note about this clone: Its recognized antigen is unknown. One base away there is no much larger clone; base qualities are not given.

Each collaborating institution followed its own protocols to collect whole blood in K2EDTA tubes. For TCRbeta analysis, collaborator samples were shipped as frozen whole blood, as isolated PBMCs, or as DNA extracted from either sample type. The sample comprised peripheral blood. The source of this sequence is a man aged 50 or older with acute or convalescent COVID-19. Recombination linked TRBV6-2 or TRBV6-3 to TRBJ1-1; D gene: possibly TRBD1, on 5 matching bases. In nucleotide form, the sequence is TGTGCCAGCAGTTACCTCGGGGGGGTAGGGGACACTGAAGCTTTCTTT. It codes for CASSYLGGVGDTEAFF.